This T cell receptor (beta chain) was recovered during a study of radiation and T cells in renal cell carcinoma (dated by TCRdb to about 2020). Study-wide context: The samples were obtained from a clinical trial, where primary renal cell carcinomas were treated with 15 Gy stereotactic body radiation therapy and then removed by nephrectomy 4 weeks afterward. A total of around 50 samples underwent TCR beta sequencing, made up of roughly 26 tumors and about 27 peripheral blood samples. Across all 50 or so samples, several million unique CDR3 nucleotide sequences encoding about 2.4 million unique CDR3 amino acid sequences were identified. Paper-wide results and their limitations: Tracking of blood repertoire dynamics stopped at about 27 days after treatment, with no follow-up past that point. Top tumor clonotypes rose in blood from baseline to 2 weeks post-radiation, then contracted by 4 weeks, suggesting transient expansion of tumor-resident clones. Because pretreatment tumor biopsies were not available, the study could not determine whether clonotypes were already present within the tumor at baseline. The single-armed trial design could not address effects of radiation dose or scheduling on the TCR repertoire.

The CDR3 contains 13 residues, cysteine and phenylalanine counted. Only the CDR3 portion is preserved as DNA: 39 bases, with reading frame beginning at the first base. Relative to germline, V is missing 10 bases and J is missing 7 bases, with 12 bases of the junction outside any gene match. The germline V gene (reference sequence) yields LNHDA for CDR1 and SQIVND for CDR2. This clone has just one count. Its cognate antigen has yet to be identified. It has no much larger one-base neighbor in the sample; base qualities were not kept. Explained via the paper, the time point label denotes: blood 2 weeks post-SBRT. Reading the label with the study, this specimen's treatment or condition is: 15 Gy SBRT to primary tumor, nephrectomy 4 weeks later. To follow tumor-enriched clonotypes, serial peripheral blood was collected from radiation-treated patients at baseline and at 2 weeks and 4 weeks after SBRT. Renal cell carcinoma with clear cell pathology was present in all patients. Genomic DNA for TCR sequencing was prepared using the QIAamp DNA Blood Mini Kit (Qiagen). The analyses included only samples that passed all quality control checks.

The immunoSEQ kit was used, according to the manufacturer's recommendations, to generate TCR beta libraries from genomic DNA. To prepare the libraries, a first multiplex PCR with proprietary primers was run, followed by a second PCR that added unique barcodes, and a bead cleanup was done after each round. A kit-provided positive control reaction and a negative control reaction were included in every sample batch. The final libraries underwent checking on an Agilent 4200 TapeStation D1000 ScreenTape, volumetric pooling, and quantification by qPCR. Sequencing was performed on an Illumina NextSeq500 using a MidOutput 150-cycle cartridge, with 156 Read1 cycles, 15 Index1 cycles, and the kit custom primers. The pooled library was loaded at 0.75 to 1 pM, and around 20% PhiX control was spiked in. Under the source paper's analysis protocol: The vendor-processed data were analyzed in R, and a clonotype was defined as all T cells that share the same CDR3 nucleotide sequence. For clone abundance analyses, frequencies were normalized to the 10,000 most abundant clones per sample. Public T cell clones, averaging fewer than five per sample, were removed before analysis. An abundance difference of at least 32-fold between compartments was the criterion for calling clonotypes tumor-enriched or baseline blood-enriched. A beta-binomial differential abundance model was applied to find clonotypes that expanded or contracted between blood time points. Tumor-blood repertoire similarity was measured with the Baroni-Urbani and Buser coefficient, and groups were compared using two-tailed Wilcoxon tests in R. The table was pulled from immuneACCESS by TCRdb, which kept in-frame rearrangements only. Such tables lose some clones; where checked, under half of the loss comes from unresolved V genes, and the rest has no known cause. The V and J calls and clone size come from that table; D and trimming were worked out from the DNA. The sample data list around 120,000 clones, and 75% to 90% of these were observed just once. The ten largest make up around 1.8% of the sample.

The sample in question was blood, obtained from a patient whose treatment included radiotherapy and nephrectomy. The sequence joins TRBV19 to TRBJ2-7; 8 central nucleotides agree with TRBD2. This sequence was found in a woman aged 60 to 75 with renal cell carcinoma. The base sequence is TGTGCCACTATAGCGGGAAGGGGTAGAGAGCAGTACTTC. Its translation reads: CATIAGRGREQYF.